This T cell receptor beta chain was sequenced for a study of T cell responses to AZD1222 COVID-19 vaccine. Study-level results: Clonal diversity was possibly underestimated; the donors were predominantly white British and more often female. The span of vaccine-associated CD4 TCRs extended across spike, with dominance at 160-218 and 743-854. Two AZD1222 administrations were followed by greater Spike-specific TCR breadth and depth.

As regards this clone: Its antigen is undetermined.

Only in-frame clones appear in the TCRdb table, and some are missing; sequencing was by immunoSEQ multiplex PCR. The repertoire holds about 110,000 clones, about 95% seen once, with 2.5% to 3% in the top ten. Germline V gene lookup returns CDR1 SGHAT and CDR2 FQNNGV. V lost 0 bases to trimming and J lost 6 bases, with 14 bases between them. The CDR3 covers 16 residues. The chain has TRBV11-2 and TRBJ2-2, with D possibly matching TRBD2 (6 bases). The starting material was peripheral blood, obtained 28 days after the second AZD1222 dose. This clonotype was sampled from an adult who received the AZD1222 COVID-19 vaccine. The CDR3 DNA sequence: TGTGCCAGCAGCTTAGACGCTCAGGGAGGCGCCGGGGAGCTGTTTTTT. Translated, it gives CASSLDAQGGAGELFF.